This T cell receptor beta chain was captured by sequencing in a study of Tregs in tolerant kidney transplant recipients (dated by TCRdb to the late 2010s). With regard to the full study: Before combined kidney and bone marrow transplantation, this study identified donor-specific regulatory T cells using TCRbeta sequencing and then followed those same cells after transplant.

This clone was seen once. What antigen it recognizes has not been identified. No base quality values were provided; no much bigger clone lies one nucleotide off. What the authors observed across the whole study: Although technical replication error seemed to be minimal, the question of biological reproducibility was not addressed directly. In tolerant patients, donor-specific Tregs expanded more than Tregs overall, which suggests antigen-driven rather than nonspecific expansion. Expanding Tregs with activated donor B cells appeared to identify the most biologically relevant and donor-specific TCRbeta repertoire. The study was limited by small patient numbers, and the findings need validation in larger populations and under other immunosuppression protocols. For some patients, the PCR primers changed as time went on, which meant samples from those patients could not be compared with one another at the nucleotide level.

Related donors were used in the transplants with nonmyeloablative bone marrow transplantation, and mixed chimerism was transient in the human trials. Thawed PBMCs were FACS-sorted into unstimulated Tregs (CD4+CD25+CD127-), CD4+ non-Tregs (CD4+CD25-), CD4 cells and CD8 cells. Patients were several combined kidney and bone marrow transplant recipients from the ITN036ST trial, and only these trial subjects had samples available. Healthy control blood was processed to PBMCs by Ficoll density gradient and cryopreserved, and patient PBMCs were collected before and after transplant. According to the germline V gene, CDR1 reads SGHVS and CDR2 reads FNYEAQ. Spanning cysteine to phenylalanine, the CDR3 consists of 13 amino acids. The sequence is cut down to CDR3 DNA, 39 bases in frame from base 1. The germline ends are 14 bases apart after V is trimmed by 4 bases and J by 7 bases. Genomic DNA was extracted from sorted cells with the QIAGEN DNeasy Blood and Tissue Kit for TCRbeta CDR3 sequencing. High-throughput TCRbeta CDR3 sequencing, including PCR amplification with bias correction and internal controls, was performed commercially through immunoSEQ. The authors' pipeline ran thus. Unique productive TCRbeta sequences were defined by CDR3 nucleotide sequence where primers matched, otherwise by CDR3 amino acid sequence with Vbeta and Jbeta genes. To correct sorting error, sequences shared between sorted populations at a frequency ratio of 2:1 or less were removed; the rest were assigned to the higher population. A sequence was defined as donor-reactive if the sequence was expanded at least 5-fold in CFSE-low cells compared with unstimulated cells and had a frequency of at least 0.01% in CFSE-low cells. Repertoire divergence was quantified by Jensen-Shannon divergence using the top 100 TCRbeta sequences ranked by frequency. For samples with multiple sequencing runs, sorting error was corrected in each run separately before the runs were combined. In TCRdb, the immuneACCESS table is reduced to in-frame sequences with V and J assigned. These tables do not hold every clone; where another copy was compared, an unresolved V gene accounts for under half, and the others remain unexplained. That table gives V, J and clone size, and the DNA gave D and trimming. The sample table shows some 57,000 clones, and over 80% are seen once. 15% of the sample lies in the top ten.

The source of this sequence is a human patient who received a combined kidney and bone marrow transplant. Donor T cells from the graft may be present among the T cells after a transplant. The rearrangement joined TRBV7-6 to TRBJ2-7, with the D segment identity uncertain. The specimen comprised CD8+ T cells from blood (PBMCs), sampled 24 months after the transplant. The sequenced DNA: TGTGCCAGCAGCTCGAGCGACGGCTGGGAGCAGTACTTC. This yields the protein CASSSSDGWEQYF.